The present entry profiles one T cell receptor beta chain with its context. Per the authors' pipeline: Reference gene primer amplification in the assay estimated nucleated cell counts. Produced via immunoSEQ multiplex PCR; TCRdb's table is partial and in-frame only. V, J and clone size derive from that table, while D and trimming were established from the DNA sequence. In the table there are approximately 500,000 clones, roughly nine tenths of which are singletons. Trimming took 3 bases from V and 0 from J, leaving 15 bases between them. Per the germline V gene, CDR1 is MGHDK and CDR2 is SYGVNS. The CDR3 loop spans 17 amino acids. The sample comes from a study of blood T cell repertoires in COVID-19.

The gene calls are TRBV25-1 and TRBJ2-1; D is unresolved. This TCR came from a woman aged 50 to 60 with COVID-19, enrolled during active disease. Sequencing was performed on peripheral blood. CDR3 nucleotides: TGTGCCAGCAGTGATCCTGATTTCTCGAGCTCCTACAATGAGCAGTTCTTC. This gives the protein CASSDPDFSSSYNEQFF.